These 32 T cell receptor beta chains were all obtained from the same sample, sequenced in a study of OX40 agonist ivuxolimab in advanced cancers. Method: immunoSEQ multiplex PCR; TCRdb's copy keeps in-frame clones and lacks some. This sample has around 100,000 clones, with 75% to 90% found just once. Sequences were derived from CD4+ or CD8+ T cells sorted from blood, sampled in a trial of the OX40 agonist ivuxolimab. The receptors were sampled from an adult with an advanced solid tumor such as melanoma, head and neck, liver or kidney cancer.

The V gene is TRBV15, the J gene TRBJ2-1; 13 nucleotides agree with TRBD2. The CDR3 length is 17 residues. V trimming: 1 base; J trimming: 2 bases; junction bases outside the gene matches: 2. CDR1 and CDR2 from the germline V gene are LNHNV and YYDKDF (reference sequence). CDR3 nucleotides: TGTGCCACCAGCAGAGGGACTAGCGGGGGAACCTACAATGAGCAGTTCTTC. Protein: CATSRGTSGGTYNEQFF.

CDR3 amino acids: CASSPYGYEQYF. The CDR3 DNA reads as TGTGCCAGCTCACCCTATGGCTACGAGCAGTACTTC. The chain carries TRBV18 and TRBJ2-7; D is uncertain. V was cut by 3 bases and J by 3 bases, with 6 bases left in between. In germline, CDR1 is KGHSH, CDR2 LQKENI. CDR3 size: 12 residues.

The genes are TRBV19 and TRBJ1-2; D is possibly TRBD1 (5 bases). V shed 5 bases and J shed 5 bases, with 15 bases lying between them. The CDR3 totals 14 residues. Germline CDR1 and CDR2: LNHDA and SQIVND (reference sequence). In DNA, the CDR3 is TGTGCCAGTAGTGGCCCGGGACGGCAATATGGCTACACCTTC. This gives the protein CASSGPGRQYGYTF.

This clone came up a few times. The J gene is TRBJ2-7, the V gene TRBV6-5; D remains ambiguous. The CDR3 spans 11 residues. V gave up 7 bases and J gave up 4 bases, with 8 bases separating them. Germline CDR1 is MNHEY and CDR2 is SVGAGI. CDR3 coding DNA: TGTGCCAGCACCGCTGGGTACGAGCAGTACTTC. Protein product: CASTAGYEQYF.

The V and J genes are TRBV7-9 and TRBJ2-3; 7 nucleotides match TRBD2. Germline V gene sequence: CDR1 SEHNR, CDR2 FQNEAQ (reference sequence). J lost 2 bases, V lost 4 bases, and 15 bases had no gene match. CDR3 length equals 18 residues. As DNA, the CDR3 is TGTGCCAGCAGCTCACCTGGGGGGGGACGTTACAACACAGATACGCAGTATTTT. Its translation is CASSSPGGGRYNTDTQYF.

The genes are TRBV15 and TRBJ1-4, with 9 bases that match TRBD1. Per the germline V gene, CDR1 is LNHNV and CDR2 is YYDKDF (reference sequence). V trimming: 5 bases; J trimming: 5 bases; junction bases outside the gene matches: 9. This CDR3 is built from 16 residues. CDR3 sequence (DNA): TGTGCCACCAGCTTTTCAACGGGGACAGGGAATGAAAAACTGTTTTTT. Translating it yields CATSFSTGTGNEKLFF.

CDR3 in amino acids: CASSYGRAGNQPQHF. The CDR3 DNA reads TGTGCCAGCAGTTATGGCCGGGCAGGCAATCAGCCCCAGCATTTT. This sequence joins TRBV6-5 and TRBJ1-5; D remains unclear. The CDR3 contains 15 residues. CDR1 is MNHEY and CDR2 is SVGAGI in the germline V gene. The ends were cut back, 3 bases at V and 2 bases at J, with 11 bases in the middle.

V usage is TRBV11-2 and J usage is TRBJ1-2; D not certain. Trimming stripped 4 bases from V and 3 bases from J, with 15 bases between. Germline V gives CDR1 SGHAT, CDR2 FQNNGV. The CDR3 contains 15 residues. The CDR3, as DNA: TGTGCCAGCAGCTCCCGGTTGGCCAGATACTATGGCTACACCTTC. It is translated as CASSSRLARYYGYTF.

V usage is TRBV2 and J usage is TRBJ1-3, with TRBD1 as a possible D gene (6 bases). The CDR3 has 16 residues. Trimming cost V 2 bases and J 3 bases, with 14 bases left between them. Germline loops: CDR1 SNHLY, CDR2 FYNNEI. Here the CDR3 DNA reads TGTGCCAGCAGTGAAATCAGGGGAGGCGTTGGAAACACCATATATTTT. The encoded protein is CASSEIRGGVGNTIYF.

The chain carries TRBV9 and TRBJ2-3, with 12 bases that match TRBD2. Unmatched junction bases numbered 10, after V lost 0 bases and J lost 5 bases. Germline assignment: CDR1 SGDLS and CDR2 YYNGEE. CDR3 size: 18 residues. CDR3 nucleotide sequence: TGTGCCAGCAGCGTAGCGCCTAGCGGGAGGGGCCGTGGAGATACGCAGTATTTT. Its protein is CASSVAPSGRGRGDTQYF.

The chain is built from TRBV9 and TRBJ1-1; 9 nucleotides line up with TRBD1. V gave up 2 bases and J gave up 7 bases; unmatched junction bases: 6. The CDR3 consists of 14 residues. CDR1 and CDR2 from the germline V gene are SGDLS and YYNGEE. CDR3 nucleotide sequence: TGTGCCAGCAGCGTCGGACAGGGGAAAGGTGAAGCTTTCTTT. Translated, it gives CASSVGQGKGEAFF.

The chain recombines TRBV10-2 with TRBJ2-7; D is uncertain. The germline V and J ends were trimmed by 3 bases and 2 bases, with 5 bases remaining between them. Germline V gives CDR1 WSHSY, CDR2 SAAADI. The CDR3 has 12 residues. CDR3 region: CASSDRTYEQYF. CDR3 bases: TGCGCCAGCAGTGACCGGACCTACGAGCAGTACTTC.

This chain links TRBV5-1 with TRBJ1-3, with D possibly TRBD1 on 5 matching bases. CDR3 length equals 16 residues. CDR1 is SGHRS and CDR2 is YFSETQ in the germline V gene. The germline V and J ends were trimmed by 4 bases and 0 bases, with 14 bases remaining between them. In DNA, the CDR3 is TGCGCCAGCAGCGGGTCAGGGACGAACTCTGGAAACACCATATATTTT. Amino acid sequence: CASSGSGTNSGNTIYF. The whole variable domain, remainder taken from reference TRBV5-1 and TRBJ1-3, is KAGVTQTPRYLIKTRGQQVTLSCSPISGHRSVSWYQQTPGQGLQFLFEYFSETQRNKGNFPGRFSGRQFSNSRSEMNVSTLELGDSALYLCASSGSGTNSGNTIYFGEGSWLTVV.

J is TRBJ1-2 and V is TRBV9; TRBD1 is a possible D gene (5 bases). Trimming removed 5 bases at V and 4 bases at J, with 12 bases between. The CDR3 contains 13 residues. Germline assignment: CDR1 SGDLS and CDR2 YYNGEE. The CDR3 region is CASRLRDGYGYTF. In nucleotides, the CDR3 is TGTGCCAGCAGACTCAGGGACGGCTATGGCTACACCTTC.

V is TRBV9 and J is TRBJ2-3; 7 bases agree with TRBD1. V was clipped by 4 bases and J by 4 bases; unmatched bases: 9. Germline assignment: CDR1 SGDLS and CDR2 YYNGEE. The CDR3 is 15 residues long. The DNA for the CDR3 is TGTGCCAGCAGCTCGCGGACAGGTTACGCAGATACGCAGTATTTT. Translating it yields CASSSRTGYADTQYF.

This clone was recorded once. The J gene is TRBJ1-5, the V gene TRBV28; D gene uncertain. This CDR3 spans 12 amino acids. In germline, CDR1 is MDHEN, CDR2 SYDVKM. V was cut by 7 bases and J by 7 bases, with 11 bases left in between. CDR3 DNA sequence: TGTGCCAGCATCACCGGAGGACAGCCCCAGCATTTT. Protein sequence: CASITGGQPQHF.

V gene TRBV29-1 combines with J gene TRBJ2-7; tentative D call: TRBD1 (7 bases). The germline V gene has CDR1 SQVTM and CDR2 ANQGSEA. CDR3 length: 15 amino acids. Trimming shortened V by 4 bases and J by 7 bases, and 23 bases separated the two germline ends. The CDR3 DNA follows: TGCAGCGTTGTTTCGCCCGTCAGGGGGGTTGGGGAGCAGTACTTC. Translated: CSVVSPVRGVGEQYF.

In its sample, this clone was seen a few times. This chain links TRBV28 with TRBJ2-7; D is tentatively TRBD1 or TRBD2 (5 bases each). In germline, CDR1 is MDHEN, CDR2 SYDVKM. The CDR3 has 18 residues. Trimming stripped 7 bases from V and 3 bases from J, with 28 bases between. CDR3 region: CASNGDPIFKGDGYEQYF. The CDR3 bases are TGTGCCAGCAACGGGGACCCGATATTTAAAGGGGACGGCTACGAGCAGTACTTC.

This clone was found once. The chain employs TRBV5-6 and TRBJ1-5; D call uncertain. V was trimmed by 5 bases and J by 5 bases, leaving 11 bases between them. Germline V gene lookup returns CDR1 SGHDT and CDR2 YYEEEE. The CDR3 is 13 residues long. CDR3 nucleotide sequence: TGTGCCAGCAGTATATCCCCCGATCAGCCCCAGCATTTT. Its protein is CASSISPDQPQHF. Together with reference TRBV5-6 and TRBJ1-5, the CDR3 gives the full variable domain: DAGVTQSPTHLIKTRGQQVTLRCSPKSGHDTVSWYQQALGQGPQFIFQYYEEEERQRGNFPDRFSGHQFPNYSSELNVNALLLGDSALYLCASSISPDQPQHFGDGTRLSIL.

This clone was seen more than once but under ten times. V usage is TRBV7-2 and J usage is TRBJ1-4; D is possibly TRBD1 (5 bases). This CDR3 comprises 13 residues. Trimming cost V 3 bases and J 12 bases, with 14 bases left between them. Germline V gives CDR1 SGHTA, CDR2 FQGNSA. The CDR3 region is CASSLKGAKELFF. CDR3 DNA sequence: TGTGCCAGCAGCTTGAAAGGGGCAAAGGAACTGTTTTTT.

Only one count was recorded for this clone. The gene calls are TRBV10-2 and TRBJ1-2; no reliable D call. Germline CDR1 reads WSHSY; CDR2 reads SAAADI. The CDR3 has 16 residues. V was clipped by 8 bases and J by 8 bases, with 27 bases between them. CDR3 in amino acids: CASYAPRDHLVKGYTF. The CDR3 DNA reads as TGCGCCAGCTACGCCCCTCGAGACCATTTGGTGAAGGGCTACACCTTC.

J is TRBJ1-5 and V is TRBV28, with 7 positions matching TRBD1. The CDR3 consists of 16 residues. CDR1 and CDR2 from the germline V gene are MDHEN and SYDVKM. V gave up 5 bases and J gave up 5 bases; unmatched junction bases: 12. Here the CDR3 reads CASSPRGGGAYQPQHF. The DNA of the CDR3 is TGTGCCAGCAGTCCCCGGGGAGGGGGCGCGTATCAGCCCCAGCATTTT.

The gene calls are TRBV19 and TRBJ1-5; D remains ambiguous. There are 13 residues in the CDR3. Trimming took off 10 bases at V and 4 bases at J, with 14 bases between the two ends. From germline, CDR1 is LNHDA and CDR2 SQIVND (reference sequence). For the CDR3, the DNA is TGTGCCACCCACGGGCAGCTGAATCAGCCCCAGCATTTT. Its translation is CATHGQLNQPQHF.

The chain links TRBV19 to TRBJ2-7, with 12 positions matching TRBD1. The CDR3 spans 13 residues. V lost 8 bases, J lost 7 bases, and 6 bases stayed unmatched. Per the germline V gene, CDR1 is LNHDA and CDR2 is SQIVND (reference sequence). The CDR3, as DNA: TGTGCCAGTGGGACAGGGGGCTTTGGAGAGCAGTACTTC. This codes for CASGTGGFGEQYF.

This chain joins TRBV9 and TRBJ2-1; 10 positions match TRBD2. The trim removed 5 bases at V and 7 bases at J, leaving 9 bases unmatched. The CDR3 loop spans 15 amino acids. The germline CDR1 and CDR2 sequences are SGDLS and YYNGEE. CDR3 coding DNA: TGTGCCAGCAGAAGGAGCGGGGGGGCCACGAATGAGCAGTTCTTC. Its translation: CASRRSGGATNEQFF.

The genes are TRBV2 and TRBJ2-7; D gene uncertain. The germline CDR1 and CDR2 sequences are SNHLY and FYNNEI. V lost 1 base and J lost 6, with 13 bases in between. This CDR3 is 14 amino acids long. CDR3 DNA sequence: TGTGCCAGCAGTGAAGGTCGGGCATCTGGCGAGCAGTACTTC. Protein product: CASSEGRASGEQYF.

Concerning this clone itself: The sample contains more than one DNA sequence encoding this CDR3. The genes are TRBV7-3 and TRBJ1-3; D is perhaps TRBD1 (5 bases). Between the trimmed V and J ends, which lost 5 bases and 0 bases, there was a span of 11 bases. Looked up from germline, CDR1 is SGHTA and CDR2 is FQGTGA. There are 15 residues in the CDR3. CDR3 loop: CASSPTGASGNTIYF. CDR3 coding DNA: TGTGCCAGCAGCCCAACTGGGGCCTCTGGAAACACCATATATTTT.

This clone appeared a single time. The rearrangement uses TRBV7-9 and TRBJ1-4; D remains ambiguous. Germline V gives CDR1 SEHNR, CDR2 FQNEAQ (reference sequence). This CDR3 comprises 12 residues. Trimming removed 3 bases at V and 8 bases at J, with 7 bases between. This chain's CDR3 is CASSFAEEKLFF. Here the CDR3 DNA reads TGTGCCAGCAGCTTTGCCGAAGAAAAACTGTTTTTT.

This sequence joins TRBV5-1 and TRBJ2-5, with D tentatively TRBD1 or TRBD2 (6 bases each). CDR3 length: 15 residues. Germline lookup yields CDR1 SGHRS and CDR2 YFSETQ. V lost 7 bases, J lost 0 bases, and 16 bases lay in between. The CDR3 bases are TGCGCCAGCCAAAAGGGGGGCCGGTACCAAGAGACCCAGTACTTC. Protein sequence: CASQKGGRYQETQYF.

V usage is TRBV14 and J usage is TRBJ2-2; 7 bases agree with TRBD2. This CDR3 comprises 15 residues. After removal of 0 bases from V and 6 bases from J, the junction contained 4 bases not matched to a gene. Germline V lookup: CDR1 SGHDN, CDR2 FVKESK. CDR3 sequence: CASSQELGRAGELFF. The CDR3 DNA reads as TGTGCCAGCAGCCAAGAGTTAGGGAGGGCCGGGGAGCTGTTTTTT.

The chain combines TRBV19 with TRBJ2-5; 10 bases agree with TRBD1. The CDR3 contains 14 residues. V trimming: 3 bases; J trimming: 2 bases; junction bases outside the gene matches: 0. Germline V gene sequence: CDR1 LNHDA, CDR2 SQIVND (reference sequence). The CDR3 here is CASSMGQGQETQYF. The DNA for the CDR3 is TGTGCCAGTAGTATGGGACAGGGGCAAGAGACCCAGTACTTC.

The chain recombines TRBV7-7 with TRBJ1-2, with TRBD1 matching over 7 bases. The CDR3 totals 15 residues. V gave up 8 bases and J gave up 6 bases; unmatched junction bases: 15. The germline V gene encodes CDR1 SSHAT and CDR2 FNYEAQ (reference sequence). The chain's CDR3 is CASAGPREGANGYTF. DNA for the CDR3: TGTGCCAGCGCGGGGCCGAGGGAGGGGGCTAATGGCTACACCTTC.